Presented here are 25 T cell receptor beta chains from one specimen sequenced in a study of T cell responses to AZD1222 COVID-19 vaccine. Data came from immunoSEQ multiplex PCR; TCRdb stores just in-frame clones and leaves some out. The sample records tens of thousands of clones, roughly 93% being singletons. This sample comprised peripheral blood, obtained on day 0 of AZD1222 vaccination. The receptors derive from an adult in good health.

J is TRBJ2-1 and V is TRBV6-2 or TRBV6-3; perhaps TRBD2 as D (6 bases). CDR1 and CDR2 (germline): MNHEY, SVGEGT. Trimming left V 2 bases short and J 6 bases short, with 8 bases between. The CDR3 consists of 13 residues. CDR3 loop: CASSYGDFNEQFF. CDR3 in DNA: TGTGCCAGCAGTTACGGGGACTTCAATGAGCAGTTCTTC.

The rearrangement uses TRBV5-1 and TRBJ1-1; no definite D call. Germline CDR1 is SGHRS and CDR2 is YFSETQ. V was clipped by 0 bases and J by 5 bases, with 14 bases between them. The CDR3 spans 15 residues. CDR3 sequence (DNA): TGCGCCAGCAGCTTGGGCGGAGGAGTGGGTACTGAAGCTTTCTTT. Its translation is CASSLGGGVGTEAFF.

The rearrangement links TRBV29-1 to TRBJ2-1; D might be TRBD1 (6 bases). This CDR3 spans 15 amino acids. CDR1 and CDR2 from the germline V gene are SQVTM and ANQGSEA. V was trimmed by 6 bases and J by 2 bases, leaving 17 bases between them. The CDR3 bases are TGCAGCGTCCTCGACAGGACATCCACCTACAATGAGCAGTTCTTC. Its translation is CSVLDRTSTYNEQFF.

V gene TRBV6-5 combines with J gene TRBJ1-2; 7 bases match TRBD1. V gave up 6 bases and J gave up 2 bases; unmatched junction bases: 0. The CDR3 runs to 12 residues. The germline V gene encodes CDR1 MNHEY and CDR2 SVGAGI. The CDR3 nucleotides are TGTGCCAGCAGGGGACAGAACTATGGCTACACCTTC. It is translated as CASRGQNYGYTF.

The gene calls are TRBV12-3 or TRBV12-4 and TRBJ2-1; D is possibly TRBD1 or TRBD2 (6 bases each). V was shortened by 6 bases and J by 5 bases, with 11 bases between the two germline ends. The CDR3 runs 13 residues. As DNA, the CDR3 is TGTGCCAGCAGACGAGGGGGGAACAATGAGCAGTTCTTC. It yields the protein CASRRGGNNEQFF.

The chain employs TRBV14 and TRBJ2-7, with a tentative D call TRBD1 (6 bases). The CDR3 is made up of 17 amino acids. The V end lost 0 bases, the J end lost 5 bases, and 20 bases lay between the germline ends. The germline V gene encodes CDR1 SGHDN and CDR2 FVKESK. The CDR3: CASSQERSRGRGHEQYF. DNA of the CDR3: TGTGCCAGCAGCCAAGAACGATCGAGGGGCAGGGGTCACGAGCAGTACTTC. The entire variable domain, with the rest obtained from reference TRBV14 and TRBJ2-7, is as follows: EAGVTQFPSHSVIEKGQTVTLRCDPISGHDNLYWYRRVMGKEIKFLLHFVKESKQDESGMPNNRFLAERTGGTYSTLKVQPAELEDSGVYFCASSQERSRGRGHEQYFGPGTRLTVT.

This chain connects TRBV18 to TRBJ1-1; no clear D gene. Deletions cut 0 bases from V and 3 bases from J, with 11 bases between. CDR3 length equals 15 residues. CDR1 and CDR2 from the germline V gene are KGHSH and LQKENI. CDR3: CASSPPARRDTEAFF. In DNA form, the CDR3 reads TGTGCCAGCTCACCACCGGCCCGTCGGGACACTGAAGCTTTCTTT.

J is TRBJ2-5 and V is TRBV11-2, with D perhaps TRBD1 or TRBD2 (5 bases each). Germline CDR1 is SGHAT and CDR2 is FQNNGV. This CDR3 region has 18 residues. Trimming removed 0 bases from V and 5 bases from J, with 22 bases in between. The DNA for the CDR3 is TGTGCCAGCAGCTTAGATGGTCCAGGGACGCCACGGTCGGAGACCCAGTACTTC. This codes for CASSLDGPGTPRSETQYF.

The chain couples TRBV5-1 to TRBJ2-3, with D uncertain. V was trimmed by 3 bases and J by 2 bases, leaving 7 bases between them. The CDR3 has 13 residues. Germline CDR1 and CDR2: SGHRS and YFSETQ. In DNA form, the CDR3 reads TGCGCCAGCAGCTCCCCCCTCACAGATACGCAGTATTTT. This translates into CASSSPLTDTQYF.

The chain carries TRBV6-5 and TRBJ1-3, with unresolved D. CDR3 size: 15 residues. Trimming took 4 bases from V and 2 from J, leaving 12 bases between them. Per the germline V gene, CDR1 is MNHEY and CDR2 is SVGAGI. The CDR3 region is CASSSSDGTGNTIYF. CDR3 nucleotide sequence: TGTGCCAGCAGTTCCTCTGACGGGACTGGAAACACCATATATTTT.

This rearrangement joins TRBV3-1 (or the pseudogene TRBV3-2) to TRBJ1-6, with 9 bases aligning to TRBD1. The CDR3 contains 15 residues. V was pared by 4 bases and J by 10 bases, with 8 bases of the junction left unmatched. Germline CDR1 and CDR2: LGHDT and YNNKEL (reference sequence). CDR3 DNA: TGTGCCAGCAGCCCACTACAGGGGGCGGACTCACCCCTCCACTTT. This translates into CASSPLQGADSPLHF.

The chain carries TRBV28 and TRBJ1-1, with D possibly TRBD1 on 5 matching bases. V shed 4 bases and J shed 0 bases, with 12 bases lying between them. The germline gives CDR1 MDHEN, CDR2 SYDVKM. The length of the CDR3 is 15 residues. CDR3 sequence: CASSSNGAMNTEAFF. The DNA of the CDR3 is TGTGCCAGCAGTTCCAATGGGGCCATGAACACTGAAGCTTTCTTT.

This chain uses TRBV18 with TRBJ1-3, with D possibly matching TRBD1 (5 bases). V gave up 0 bases and J gave up 4 bases, with 13 bases separating them. Germline lookup yields CDR1 KGHSH and CDR2 LQKENI. The CDR3 is 16 amino acids. This CDR3 is CASSPPGQGWGNTIYF. The CDR3 DNA reads as TGTGCCAGCTCACCACCGGGGCAGGGCTGGGGAAACACCATATATTTT.

CDR3 loop: CASSSGGSNQPQHF. CDR3 DNA: TGTGCCAGCAGCTCCGGTGGGAGCAATCAGCCCCAGCATTTT. The rearrangement links TRBV7-2 to TRBJ1-5; D uncertain. Germline V CDR1 and CDR2: SGHTA, FQGNSA. The V and J ends lost 4 bases and 1 base respectively, with 8 bases between them. The CDR3 covers 14 residues. The entire variable domain, with the rest obtained from reference TRBV7-2 and TRBJ1-5, is as follows: GAGVSQSPSNKVTEKGKDVELRCDPISGHTALYWYRQSLGQGLEFLIYFQGNSAPDKSGLPSDRFSAERTGGSVSTLTIQRTQQEDSAVYLCASSSGGSNQPQHFGDGTRLSIL.

This sequence joins TRBV5-1 and TRBJ1-2; 8 positions agree with TRBD1. V lost 0 bases to trimming and J lost 6 bases; unmatched junction nucleotides: 1. The CDR3 contains 13 residues. Germline CDR1 is SGHRS and CDR2 is YFSETQ. The CDR3: CASSLGTGNGYTF. CDR3 coding DNA: TGCGCCAGCAGCTTGGGGACAGGGAATGGCTACACCTTC. The whole variable domain, filled in from reference TRBV5-1 and TRBJ1-2, reads KAGVTQTPRYLIKTRGQQVTLSCSPISGHRSVSWYQQTPGQGLQFLFEYFSETQRNKGNFPGRFSGRQFSNSRSEMNVSTLELGDSALYLCASSLGTGNGYTFGSGTRLTVV.

The gene calls are TRBV6-1 and TRBJ1-5; possible D gene TRBD1, 5 bases. There are 16 residues in the CDR3. With 2 bases removed from V and 0 bases from J, the gap between germline ends came to 11 bases. Germline assignment: CDR1 MNHNS and CDR2 SASEGT. Written as DNA, the CDR3 is TGTGCCAGCAGTGAACAGGGACGAAATAGCAATCAGCCCCAGCATTTT. Amino acid sequence: CASSEQGRNSNQPQHF.

This rearrangement joins TRBV6-5 to TRBJ1-2; unclear D gene. This CDR3 has 15 amino acids. Trimming cost V 2 bases and J 5 bases, with 15 bases left between them. Germline CDR1 and CDR2: MNHEY and SVGAGI. As DNA, the CDR3 is TGTGCCAGCAGTTACACATCCCGCCAGGATTATGGCTACACCTTC. As protein: CASSYTSRQDYGYTF.

The chain employs TRBV3-1 (or the pseudogene TRBV3-2) and TRBJ2-1; D call uncertain. Germline CDR1 reads LGHDT; CDR2 reads YNNKEL (reference sequence). V gave up 5 bases and J gave up 7 bases, with 9 bases separating them. The CDR3 has 12 amino acids. CDR3 nucleotide sequence: TGTGCCAGCAGCACTTACCCAAATGAGCAGTTCTTC. It encodes CASSTYPNEQFF.

The chain recombines TRBV7-8 with TRBJ2-1; TRBD2 agrees at 15 bases. Trimming took 5 bases from V and 9 from J; bases not matched to a gene: 5. Germline V gives CDR1 SGHVS, CDR2 FQNEAQ. There are 15 residues in the CDR3. CDR3 in amino acids: CASSRGLAGGLEQFF. DNA of the CDR3: TGTGCCAGCAGCCGAGGACTAGCGGGGGGGCTTGAGCAGTTCTTC.

V is TRBV28 and J is TRBJ2-2; 7 nucleotides match TRBD1. V was clipped by 11 bases and J by 3 bases; unmatched bases: 9. The CDR3 extends over 14 amino acids. Germline V gene lookup returns CDR1 MDHEN and CDR2 SYDVKM. DNA for the CDR3: TGTGCCGGGAAGACAGGGTTCCACACCGGGGAGCTGTTTTTT. It codes for CAGKTGFHTGELFF.

The chain couples TRBV18 to TRBJ1-4, with no clear D. The germline gives CDR1 KGHSH, CDR2 LQKENI. Trimming stripped 0 bases from V and 5 bases from J, with 13 bases between. This CDR3 has 16 amino acids. The DNA for the CDR3 is TGTGCCAGCTCACCACCTATAAGGGATCGCAATGAAAAACTGTTTTTT. It specifies CASSPPIRDRNEKLFF.

The rearrangement uses TRBV5-1 and TRBJ2-1; D is unresolved. Germline loops: CDR1 SGHRS, CDR2 YFSETQ. This CDR3 has 13 residues. V was shortened by 2 bases and J by 6 bases, with 9 bases between the two germline ends. DNA for the CDR3: TGCGCCAGCAGCTTCGGACCCCTCAATGAGCAGTTCTTC. Encoded protein: CASSFGPLNEQFF.

This chain links TRBV5-5 with TRBJ1-2; 7 bases match TRBD1. V was pared by 4 bases and J by 4 bases, with 10 bases of the junction left unmatched. Germline V gene data show CDR1 as SGHKS and CDR2 as YYEKEE (reference sequence). The CDR3 sequence is 15 residues long. DNA of the CDR3: TGTGCCAGCAGCGGCGGGGACAGTCGATTCTATGGCTACACCTTC. Amino acids: CASSGGDSRFYGYTF.

The chain has TRBV18 and TRBJ2-7; no firm D call. Germline values: CDR1 KGHSH, CDR2 LQKENI. Trimming left V 6 bases short and J 0 bases short, with 9 bases between. This CDR3 is 13 amino acids long. CDR3 nucleotide sequence: TGTGCCAGCTCGGGCTATAGCTCCTACGAGCAGTACTTC. This sequence encodes CASSGYSSYEQYF.

V is TRBV19 and J is TRBJ2-5, with 10 positions matching TRBD1. In germline, CDR1 is LNHDA, CDR2 SQIVND (reference sequence). V lost 5 bases, J lost 3 bases, and 3 bases stayed unmatched. The CDR3 is 14 amino acids. The CDR3 here is CASSQGTGEETQYF. The DNA for the CDR3 is TGTGCCAGTAGTCAAGGGACAGGGGAAGAGACCCAGTACTTC.